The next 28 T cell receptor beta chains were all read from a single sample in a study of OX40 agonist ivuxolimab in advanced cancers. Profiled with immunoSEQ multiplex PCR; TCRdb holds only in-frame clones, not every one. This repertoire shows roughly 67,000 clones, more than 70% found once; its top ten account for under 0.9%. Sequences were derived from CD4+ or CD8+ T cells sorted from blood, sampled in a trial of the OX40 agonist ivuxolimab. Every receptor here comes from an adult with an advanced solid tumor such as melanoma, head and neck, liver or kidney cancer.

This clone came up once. CDR3 bases: TGCGCCAGCAGCGCCGGACAGAGACCTATTGAAGCTTTCTTT. Translated, it gives CASSAGQRPIEAFF. V is TRBV5-1 and J is TRBJ1-1, with D maybe TRBD1 (6 bases). The V gene's germline CDR1 is SGHRS and CDR2 YFSETQ. V shed 4 bases and J shed 7 bases, with 17 bases lying between them. This CDR3 is 14 amino acids long.

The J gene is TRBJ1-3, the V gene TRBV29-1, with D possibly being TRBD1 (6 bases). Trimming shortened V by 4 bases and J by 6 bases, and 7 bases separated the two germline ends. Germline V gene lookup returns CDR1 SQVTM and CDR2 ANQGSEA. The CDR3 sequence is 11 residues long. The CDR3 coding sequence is TGCAGCGTTGGGGACATAAACACCATATATTTT. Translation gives CSVGDINTIYF.

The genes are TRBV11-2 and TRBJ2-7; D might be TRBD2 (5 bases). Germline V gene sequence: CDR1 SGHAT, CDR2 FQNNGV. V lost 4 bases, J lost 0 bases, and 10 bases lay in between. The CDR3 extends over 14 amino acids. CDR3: CASSSSRVSYEQYF. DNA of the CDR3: TGTGCCAGCAGCTCTTCGAGGGTCTCCTACGAGCAGTACTTC. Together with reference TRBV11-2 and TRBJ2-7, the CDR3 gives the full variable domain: EAGVAQSPRYKIIEKRQSVAFWCNPISGHATLYWYQQILGQGPKLLIQFQNNGVVDDSQLPKDRFSAERLKGVDSTLKIQPAKLEDSAVYLCASSSSRVSYEQYFGPGTRLTVT.

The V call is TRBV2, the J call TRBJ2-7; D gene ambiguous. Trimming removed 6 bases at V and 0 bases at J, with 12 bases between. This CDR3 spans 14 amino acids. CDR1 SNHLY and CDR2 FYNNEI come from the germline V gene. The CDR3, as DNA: TGTGCCAGCAGGACGACGGGCAGCTCCTACGAGCAGTACTTC. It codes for CASRTTGSSYEQYF.

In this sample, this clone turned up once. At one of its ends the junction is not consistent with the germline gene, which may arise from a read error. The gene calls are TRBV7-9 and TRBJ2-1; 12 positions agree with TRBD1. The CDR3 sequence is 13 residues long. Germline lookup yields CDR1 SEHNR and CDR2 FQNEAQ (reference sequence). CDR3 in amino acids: CASSLEAGDRGLF. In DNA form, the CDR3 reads TGTGCCAGCAGCTTAGAAGCTGGGGACAGGGGGCTCTTC.

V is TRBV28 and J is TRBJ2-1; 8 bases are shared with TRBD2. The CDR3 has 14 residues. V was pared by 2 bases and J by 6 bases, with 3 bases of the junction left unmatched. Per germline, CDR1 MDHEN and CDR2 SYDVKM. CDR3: CASSLGTRLNEQFF. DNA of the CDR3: TGTGCCAGCAGTTTAGGGACTAGACTCAATGAGCAGTTCTTC.

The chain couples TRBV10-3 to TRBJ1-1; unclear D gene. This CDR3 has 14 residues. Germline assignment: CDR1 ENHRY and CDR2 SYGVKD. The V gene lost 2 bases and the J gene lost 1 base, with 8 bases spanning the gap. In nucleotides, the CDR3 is TGTGCCATCAGTGAGGCAGTCAAGAACACTGAAGCTTTCTTT. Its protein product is CAISEAVKNTEAFF.

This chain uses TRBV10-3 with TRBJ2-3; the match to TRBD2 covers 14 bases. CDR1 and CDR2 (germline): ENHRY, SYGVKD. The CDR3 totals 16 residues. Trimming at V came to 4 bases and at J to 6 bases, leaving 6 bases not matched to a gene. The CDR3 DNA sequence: TGTGCCATCAGTGGACTAGCGGGAGGGCCTCTCGATACGCAGTATTTT. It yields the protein CAISGLAGGPLDTQYF.

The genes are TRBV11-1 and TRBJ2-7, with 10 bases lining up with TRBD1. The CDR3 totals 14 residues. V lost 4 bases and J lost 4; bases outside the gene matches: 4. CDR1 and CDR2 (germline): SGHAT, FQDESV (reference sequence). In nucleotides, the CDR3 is TGTGCCAGCAGCTCGGGACAGGGGCGTTACGAGCAGTACTTC. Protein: CASSSGQGRYEQYF.

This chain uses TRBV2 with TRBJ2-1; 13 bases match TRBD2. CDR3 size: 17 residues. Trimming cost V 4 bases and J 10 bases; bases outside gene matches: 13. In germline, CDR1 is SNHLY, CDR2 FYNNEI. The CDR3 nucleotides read TGTGCCAGCAGTGTAACCTGGACTAGCGGGGGCTTGGGGGAGCAGTTCTTC. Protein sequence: CASSVTWTSGGLGEQFF.

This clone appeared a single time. CDR3 loop: CATSRDLSSVVGTGYTF. CDR3 bases: TGTGCCACCAGCAGAGATCTATCGAGCGTTGTGGGGACAGGCTACACCTTC. The V and J genes are TRBV15 and TRBJ1-2; D possibly corresponds to TRBD1 (6 bases). Trimming removed 0 bases from V and 8 bases from J, with 22 bases in between. This CDR3 region has 17 residues. Germline V gene data show CDR1 as LNHNV and CDR2 as YYDKDF (reference sequence).

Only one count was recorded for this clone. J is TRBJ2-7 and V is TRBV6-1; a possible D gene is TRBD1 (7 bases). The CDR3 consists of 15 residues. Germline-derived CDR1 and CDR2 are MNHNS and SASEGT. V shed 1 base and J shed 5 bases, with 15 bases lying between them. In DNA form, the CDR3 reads TGTGCCAGCAGTGAAGGGTCAGGGGGGATTCACGAGCAGTACTTC. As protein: CASSEGSGGIHEQYF.

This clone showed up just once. The CDR3 sequence: CATSLRSDSYEQYF. The CDR3 DNA is TGTGCCACCAGCCTCCGTAGCGACTCCTACGAGCAGTACTTC. This chain uses TRBV15 with TRBJ2-7; maybe TRBD2 (5 bases). CDR1 is LNHNV, CDR2 YYDKDF, per germline (reference sequence). Trimming cost V 5 bases and J 0 bases, with 11 bases left between them. The CDR3 spans 14 residues.

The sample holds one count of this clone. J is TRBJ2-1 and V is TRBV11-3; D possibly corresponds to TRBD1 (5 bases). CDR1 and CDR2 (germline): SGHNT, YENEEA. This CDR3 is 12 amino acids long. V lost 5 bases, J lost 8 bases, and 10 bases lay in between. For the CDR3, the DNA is TGTGCCAGCAGCCCAGGGTGGGATGAGCAGTTCTTC. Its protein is CASSPGWDEQFF. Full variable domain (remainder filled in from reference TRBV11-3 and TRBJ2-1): EAGVVQSPRYKIIEKKQPVAFWCNPISGHNTLYWYLQNLGQGPELLIRYENEEAVDDSQLPKDRFSAERLKGVDSTLKIQPAELGDSAVYLCASSPGWDEQFFGPGTRLTVL.

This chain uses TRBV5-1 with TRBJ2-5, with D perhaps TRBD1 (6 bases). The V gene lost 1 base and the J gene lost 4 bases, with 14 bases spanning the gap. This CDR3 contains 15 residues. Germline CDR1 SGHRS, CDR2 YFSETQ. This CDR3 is CASSLQGQFGETQYF. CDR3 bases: TGCGCCAGCAGCTTGCAGGGGCAATTTGGAGAGACCCAGTACTTC. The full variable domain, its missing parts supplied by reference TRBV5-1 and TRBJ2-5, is KAGVTQTPRYLIKTRGQQVTLSCSPISGHRSVSWYQQTPGQGLQFLFEYFSETQRNKGNFPGRFSGRQFSNSRSEMNVSTLELGDSALYLCASSLQGQFGETQYFGPGTRLLVL.

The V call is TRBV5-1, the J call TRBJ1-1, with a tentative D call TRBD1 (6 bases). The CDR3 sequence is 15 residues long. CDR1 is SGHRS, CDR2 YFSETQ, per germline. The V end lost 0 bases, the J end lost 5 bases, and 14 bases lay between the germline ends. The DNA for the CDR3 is TGCGCCAGCAGCTTGGGCGACAGGCGAACGACTGAAGCTTTCTTT. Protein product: CASSLGDRRTTEAFF.

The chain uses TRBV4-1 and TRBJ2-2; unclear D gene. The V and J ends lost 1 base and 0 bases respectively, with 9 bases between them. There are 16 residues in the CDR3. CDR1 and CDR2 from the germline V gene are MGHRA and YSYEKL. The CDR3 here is CASSQVRQANTGELFF. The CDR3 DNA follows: TGCGCCAGCAGCCAAGTTAGGCAGGCGAACACCGGGGAGCTGTTTTTT.

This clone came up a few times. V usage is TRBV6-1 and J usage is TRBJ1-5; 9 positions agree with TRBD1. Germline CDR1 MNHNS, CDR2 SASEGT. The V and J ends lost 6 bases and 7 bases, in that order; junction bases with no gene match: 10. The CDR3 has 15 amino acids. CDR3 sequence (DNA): TGTGCCAGCAGCTCACTCACAGGGGGCGGGCAGCCCCAGCATTTT. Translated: CASSSLTGGGQPQHF.

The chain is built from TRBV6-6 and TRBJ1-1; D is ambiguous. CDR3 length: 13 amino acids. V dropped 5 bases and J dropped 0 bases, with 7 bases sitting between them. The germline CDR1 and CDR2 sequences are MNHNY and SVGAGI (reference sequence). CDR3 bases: TGTGCCAGCAGTCTCGGGATGAACACTGAAGCTTTCTTT. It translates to CASSLGMNTEAFF.

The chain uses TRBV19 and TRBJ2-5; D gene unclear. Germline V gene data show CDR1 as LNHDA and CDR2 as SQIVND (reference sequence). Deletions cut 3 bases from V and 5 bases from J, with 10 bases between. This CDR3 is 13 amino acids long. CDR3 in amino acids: CASSIRVEETQYF. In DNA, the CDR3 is TGTGCCAGTAGTATCCGGGTGGAGGAGACCCAGTACTTC.

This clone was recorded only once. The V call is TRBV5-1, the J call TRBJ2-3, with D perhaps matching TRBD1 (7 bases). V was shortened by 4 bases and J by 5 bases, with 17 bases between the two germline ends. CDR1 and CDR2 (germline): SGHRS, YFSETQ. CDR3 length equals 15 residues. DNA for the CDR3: TGCGCCAGCAGCCCTCAGGGGGGCCTGGGAGATACGCAGTATTTT. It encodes CASSPQGGLGDTQYF.

The CDR3 DNA is TGTGCCAGCAAAGGAGCGGGAGGGAACACCGGGGAGCTGTTTTTT. Encoded protein: CASKGAGGNTGELFF. The V gene is TRBV2, the J gene TRBJ2-2; 9 bases align to TRBD2. Germline CDR1 SNHLY, CDR2 FYNNEI. This CDR3 region has 15 residues. V lost 7 bases and J lost 1; bases outside the gene matches: 4.

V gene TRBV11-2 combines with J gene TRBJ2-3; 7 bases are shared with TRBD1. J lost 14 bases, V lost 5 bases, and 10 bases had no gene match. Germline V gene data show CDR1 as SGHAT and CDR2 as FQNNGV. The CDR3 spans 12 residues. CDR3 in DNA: TGTGCCAGCAGCCTGAGACAGGGTATCTCGTATTTT. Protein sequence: CASSLRQGISYF.

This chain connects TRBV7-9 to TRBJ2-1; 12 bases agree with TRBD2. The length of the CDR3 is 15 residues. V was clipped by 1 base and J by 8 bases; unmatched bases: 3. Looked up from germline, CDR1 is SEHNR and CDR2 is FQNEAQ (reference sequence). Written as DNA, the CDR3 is TGTGCCAGCAGCTTAGGACTAGCGGGAGTGGATGAGCAGTTCTTC. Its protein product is CASSLGLAGVDEQFF. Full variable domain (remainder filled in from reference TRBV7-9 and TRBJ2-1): DTGVSQNPRHKITKRGQNVTFRCDPISEHNRLYWYRQTLGQGPEFLTYFQNEAQLEKSRLLSDRFSAERPKGSFSTLEIQRTEQGDSAMYLCASSLGLAGVDEQFFGPGTRLTVL.

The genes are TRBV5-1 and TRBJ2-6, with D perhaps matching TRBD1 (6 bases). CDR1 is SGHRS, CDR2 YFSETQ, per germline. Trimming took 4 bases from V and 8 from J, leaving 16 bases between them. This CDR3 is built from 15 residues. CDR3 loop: CASSLYREETNVLTF. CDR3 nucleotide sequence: TGCGCCAGCAGCCTATACAGGGAAGAGACCAACGTCCTGACTTTC.

CDR3 coding DNA: TGTGCCAGCAGTTTGGGGACAGAACATTCACCCCTCCACTTT. Its protein product is CASSLGTEHSPLHF. The chain is built from TRBV28 and TRBJ1-6, with 7 bases identical to TRBD1. The CDR3 spans 14 residues. Germline V gene data show CDR1 as MDHEN and CDR2 as SYDVKM. V shed 3 bases and J 8 bases; nucleotides not matched to a gene: 4.

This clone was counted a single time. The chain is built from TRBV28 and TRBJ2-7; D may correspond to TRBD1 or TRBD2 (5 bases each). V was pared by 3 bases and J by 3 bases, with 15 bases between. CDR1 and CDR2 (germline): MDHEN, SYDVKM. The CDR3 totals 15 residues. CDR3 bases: TGTGCCAGCAGTTTCTACGGGACGCAGGACTACGAGCAGTACTTC. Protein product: CASSFYGTQDYEQYF.

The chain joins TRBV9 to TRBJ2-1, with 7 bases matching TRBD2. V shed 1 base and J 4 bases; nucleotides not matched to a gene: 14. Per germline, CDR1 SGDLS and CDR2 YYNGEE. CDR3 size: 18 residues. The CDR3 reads CASSVLPFWEGSYNEQFF. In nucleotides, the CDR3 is TGTGCCAGCAGCGTACTTCCTTTCTGGGAGGGTTCATACAATGAGCAGTTCTTC.